This is a list of T cell receptor beta chains from one sample in a study of blood T cell repertoires in COVID-19. Method: immunoSEQ multiplex PCR; TCRdb's copy keeps in-frame clones and lacks some. Of 90,000 to 120,000 clones in the sample, roughly 80% are singletons; the top ten hold approximately 4.1%. Input material: peripheral blood. These receptors came from a human donor in a cohort sampled during active COVID-19. Each CDR3 is given with its conserved first and last residue. The D gene is left open where the match is weak. Expanded clones get a size class; other rows say once, few or many, or leave the size out.

>.|TRBJ2-2|TRBV6-5|.
TGTGCCAGCAGTTACAAGGAGACCGGGGAGCTGTTTTTT
CASSYKETGELFF
>.|TRBJ1-4|TRBV5-1|.
TGCGCCAGCAGCTTGGGGCAGGCGCTTCGTAATGAAAAACTGTTTTTT
CASSLGQALRNEKLFF
>.|TRBJ2-1|TRBV18|.
TGTGCCAGCTCACCAGGCGGGAATGTTAACTATGAGCAGTTCTTC
CASSPGGNVNYEQFF
>TRBD1|TRBJ2-7|TRBV20-1|.
TGCAGTGCTAGTCGGACGACAGGGCCCTACGAGCAGTACTTC
CSASRTTGPYEQYF
>.|TRBJ2-7|TRBV13|.
TGTGCCAGCAGCTTACAGGGTTCCTACGAGCAGTACTTC
CASSLQGSYEQYF
>TRBD2|TRBJ2-1|TRBV27|.
TGTGCGTCCGGGACTAGCGGGAACGGTGAGCAGTTCTTC
CASGTSGNGEQFF
>TRBD2|TRBJ2-1|TRBV7-9|once
TGTGCCAGCCGGACTAGCGGGAGTTCCTACAATGAGCAGTTCTTC
CASRTSGSSYNEQFF
>.|TRBJ2-7|TRBV19|.
TGTGCCAGTAGTATATTCGGGAGTCAGGAGCAGTACTTC
CASSIFGSQEQYF
>TRBD1|TRBJ1-6|TRBV7-3|.
TGTGCCAGCAGCTCGGGACAGGGGAATTCACCCCTCCACTTT
CASSSGQGNSPLHF
>TRBD1|TRBJ1-2|TRBV7-3|.
TGTGCCAGCAGCGCCACAGGGGGCGCCTATGGCTACACCTTC
CASSATGGAYGYTF
>.|TRBJ2-1|TRBV12-5|.
TGTGCTAGTGGTTTTGAAGGGACTGCAGGCTTCGTGAATGAGCAGTTCTTC
CASGFEGTAGFVNEQFF
>.|TRBJ1-4|TRBV5-1|.
TGCGCCAGCAGCGCCAAGGGGTCCCGCCTTAATGAAAAACTGTTTTTT
CASSAKGSRLNEKLFF